Here is one T cell receptor (beta chain) with its context. No cognate antigen has been identified for it. No much larger clone is present one base from it, and per-base qualities are unavailable. The entry originates in a study of cytomegalovirus exposure and HLA in healthy donors (dated by TCRdb to between 2016 and 2019). In terms of the full investigation: An earlier analysis of around 600 of the donors reported more than 250 Gb of sequence data and more than 90 million unique TCR beta sequences from about 179 million T cells. An early release that covered about 600 HLA-typed donors contained around 300 gigabases of sequencing data and tens of millions of unique TCR sequences. The genetic ancestry cluster associated with self-reported Caucasian donors included about four fifths of the approximately 400 genotyped donors. The aim of the study was to test whether cataloging public T cell receptors could identify signatures of past pathogen exposure. The T cell repertoires of 666 subjects were profiled by immunosequencing and related to cytomegalovirus serostatus. A separate validation cohort of about 110 different subjects was used in addition to the roughly 620-subject first cohort. High-throughput TCR immunosequencing, statistical association of individual TCRs with disease status, and machine learning were combined to predict cytomegalovirus infection status. A later analysis re-analyzed previously published TCR beta repertoires from 666 donors and added high-resolution HLA genotyping to study TCR occurrence patterns. Rather than drawing on any new phenotypic data, the later analysis identified candidate immune exposures from TCR beta sequences and the way those sequences occurred across donors. An earlier analysis of approximately 500 of the donors applied high-throughput TCR beta sequencing to assess whether each TCR beta V gene segment acted as functional or pseudogenic. Alongside the repertoire data, information on donor age, sex, ethnicity and CMV serostatus was compiled. In a later genetic analysis, genome-wide SNP genotypes for about three fifths of the roughly 670 donors were used, and that subset was treated as a discovery cohort. All discovery cohort repertoires had been generated on a single sequencing platform. Class I and class II HLA loci were covered by the typing at four-digit resolution. The number of donors typed differed by locus, with about 629-630 for A, B, C, DRB1 and DQB1, 522 for DQA1, some 570 for DPA1, and 450 to 480 for DPB1. Because of strong linkage in the cohort, five DR-DQ haplotypes were treated as single units for association and clustering. On average, roughly 240,000 unique TCR beta nucleotide sequences were sequenced per donor among fewer than 500 genotyped donors of the cohort, with 15% to 20% of those sequences being non-productive. Study-level results and caveats: While some public TCRs were present in many individuals, most TCR sequences turned up only very rarely across donors. The cohort was sequenced for TCR beta chains only, and without alpha or paired-chain data the features that could be detected were limited. According to a later analysis, TCR association rates differed among HLA loci, with DRB1 alleles showing the most associated TCRs and HLA-C alleles showing the fewest. Presence/absence analyses assumed roughly uniform sequencing depth across donors, an assumption that may not hold. According to a later analysis, most CMV-associated TCR beta chains appeared to be HLA-restricted, and the HLA associations seemed to be driven largely by CMV exposure. HLA typing was unavailable for some donors at each locus, so association tests used only the typed subset. Specific HLA alleles were associated with 16,951 TCR beta sequences at a false discovery rate of 0.05 in a later analysis. The classifier was reported to diagnose cytomegalovirus status with high specificity and sensitivity in both the original cohort and the validation cohort. The authors suggested that the approach could potentially be generalized to other disease states and immunological phenotypes. Correlated functional status among segregating V segments might be attributable to linkage disequilibrium, but an unknown experimental factor could not be ruled out. The sequencing pipeline was judged likely to have produced a cluster of highly shared sequence variants as a technical artifact. When HLA alleles, especially DR and DQ, strongly co-occurred, attributing TCR associations to individual alleles was difficult. In vitro tests confirmed that a few of the cytomegalovirus-associated TCR beta chains recognize cytomegalovirus antigens. A later analysis reported that several top co-occurrence clusters appeared linked to parvovirus B19, influenza, CMV and Epstein-Barr virus. The earlier analysis of almost 600 of the donors excluded about 16 rarely observed V segments, including chromosome 9 orphons, because counts were too low. A further reported finding was that TCR beta sequences accurately predicted the HLA-A and HLA-B alleles for most subjects in the first cohort. In an earlier analysis of fewer than 750 of the donors, most TCR beta V segments were observed in productive rearrangements about 87% or about 30% of the time, broadly matching IMGT annotations. Some IMGT-functional V segments, including TRBV6-2 and TRBV6-3, could not be distinguished by the 87-base-pair reads and were therefore excluded. The only immune exposure information available for the cohort was CMV serostatus. Compared with the approximately 700-donor mean, donors in an Asian-associated ancestry cluster had fewer N-insertions in productive TCRs, according to a later genetic analysis. An association between a missense DCLRE1C variant and V-gene and J-gene trimming of TCR beta chains was found in a later genetic analysis and replicated in an independent cohort. A total of roughly 160 TCR beta chains were listed by the study as associated with cytomegalovirus. Compared with equally common non-associated chains, HLA-associated TCR beta chains in a later analysis were more clonally expanded and had lower generation probabilities.

The CDR3 spans 18 residues, from the cysteine through the phenylalanine. The DNA shown is the 54-base CDR3, in frame from base 1. Sequences SGHRS (CDR1) and YFSETQ (CDR2) are obtained from the germline V gene. Deletion took 0 bases off V and 7 bases off J, with a span of 22 bases between the germline ends. The cohort consisted of hundreds of healthy bone marrow donors. Cohort members were all nominally healthy when sampled, although unrecorded immune exposures were likely present. The donor tested CMV seronegative and was one of the 352 seronegative cohort members. Every donor gave a peripheral blood sample, and the peripheral blood mononuclear cells from that sample were used for TCR beta sequencing. Genomic DNA was extracted from the blood cell samples with the Qiagen DNeasy Blood Extraction Kit. Libraries were constructed by the immunoSEQ multiplex PCR assay. For the multiplex PCR, a mixture combining 60 forward primers for TCR Vbeta segments and 13 reverse primers for TCR Jbeta segments was used. The CDR3 region of rearranged TCR beta genes was amplified from genomic DNA with a multiplex PCR assay. Amplified TCR beta libraries were sequenced as 87-base-pair reads on the Illumina HiSeq System. The authors processed their data as follows. A later analysis tallied some 79 million unique TCR beta chains across the 700 or so repertoires, and some 12 million of those chains were shared by two or more donors. Raw reads were error-corrected and collapsed into unique sequences with a nearest-neighbor algorithm that merged closely related sequences to remove PCR and sequencing errors. V, D and J gene segments were assigned by aligning CDR3 sequences to IMGT reference sequences. For a sequence to be retained, a match of at least six nucleotides to both a V gene segment and a J gene segment was required. Rearrangements were called productive when the CDR3 lacked stop codons and stayed in frame with V and J; all others were non-productive. CDR3 was defined by IMGT convention, running from the second conserved V-encoded cysteine to the conserved J-encoded phenylalanine. Sequences without an unambiguous match to a single V gene segment were excluded from the earlier analysis of a few hundred of the donors. In an earlier analysis of roughly 500 of the donors, V segments were called functional above 56.7% productive rearrangements and were called segregating when the between-donor standard deviation exceeded 5%. A statistical classification framework was developed to diagnose cytomegalovirus status using the catalog of TCR beta chain sequences. In a later analysis, TCR nucleotide sequences were compared against IMGT/GENE-DB human TR gene sequences so that V and J genes could be assigned. The TCRdist pipeline was used in a later analysis to assign CDR3 sequences and most-parsimonious VDJ recombination scenarios. A later analysis defined each TCR beta chain by its CDR3 amino acid sequence plus V-gene family, and excluded reads lacking a unique V-gene family. A later analysis removed 450 to 600 highly shared, low-generation-probability nucleotide sequences to deal with suspected cross-contamination and a sequencing artifact. In a later analysis, a clonal expansion index was calculated for each public chain from normalized within-repertoire ranks of inferred template counts. Generation probabilities in a later analysis came from a VDJ recombination model fitted to out-of-frame rearrangements, and those results were checked against IGoR. A later analysis scored TCR-TCR, TCR-HLA and TCR-CMV co-occurrence with hypergeometric tests, applying a repertoire-size bias correction to TCR pairs. False discovery rates were estimated in a later analysis by permuting HLA or CMV assignments 20 times. In a later analysis, co-occurring TCRs were grouped using DBSCAN, and TCRdist sequence similarity was added for clustering within HLA-allele-positive subsets. For co-occurrence clustering, repertoires with fewer than 30,000 or more than 120,000 public chains were excluded, along with 4 to 6 repertoires with anomalous nucleotide sharing. The source is immuneACCESS, and TCRdb retained only in-frame sequences with V and J called. Part of the clones is not carried over; for the studies checked, unresolved V genes explain less than half of this, and the remainder is unexplained. V and J calls and clone size are copied from that table; D and trimming were computed from the DNA. Here the sample has about 160,000 clones; around 74% occur a single time. The ten largest make up roughly 2% of the sample.

Sequencing input: PBMCs. This sequence originates from a female donor in good health and CMV-seronegative. The chain is made from TRBV5-1 and TRBJ2-2; the D gene is perhaps TRBD2, on 6 matching bases. The CDR3 protein: CASSLGAGPRSRDGELFF. The DNA is TGCGCCAGCAGCTTGGGGGCGGGACCGCGAAGTCGAGACGGGGAGCTGTTTTTT.